The 14 T cell receptor beta chains presented below share a single source sample, sequenced in a study of beta chain features in type 1 diabetes. Study results and caveats: Patients with Type 1 diabetes showed moderately but significantly shorter TCRB CDR3s in all four CD4+ subsets.

The entirety of the isolated RNA underwent reverse transcription, so expressed TCRB transcripts were sequenced. Clones were sequenced by immunoSEQ multiplex PCR, and TCRdb holds only the in-frame ones, with some missing. The table records 500,000 to 800,000 clones, around an eighth of them present only once. No antigen has been identified for these receptors. Sequenced input: naive CD4+ T cells from blood. These receptors were taken from a man aged 30 to 39 with type 1 diabetes.

This clone was found a few times. The chain uses TRBV28 and TRBJ2-6; D is undetermined. The CDR3 spans 14 residues. The germline gives CDR1 MDHEN, CDR2 SYDVKM. The V gene lost 7 bases and the J gene lost 0 bases, with 7 bases spanning the gap. The DNA for the CDR3 is TGTGCCAGCATGTCCCCCTCTGGGGCCAACGTCCTGACTTTC. This sequence encodes CASMSPSGANVLTF.

V gene TRBV5-1 combines with J gene TRBJ2-2, with 8 bases identical to TRBD2. Germline CDR1 is SGHRS and CDR2 is YFSETQ. The CDR3 spans 15 residues. V shed 4 bases, J shed 4 bases, and the junction held 6 bases outside the gene matches. The CDR3: CASSASGSFTGELFF. The CDR3 DNA sequence: TGCGCCAGCAGCGCTAGCGGGTCCTTCACCGGGGAGCTGTTTTTT.

This clone has a handful of counts. This chain joins TRBV7-2 and TRBJ2-3; 7 bases agree with TRBD2. V dropped 5 bases and J dropped 4; count of bases not matched to a gene: 12. Germline loops: CDR1 SGHTA, CDR2 FQGNSA. This CDR3 comprises 16 residues. In nucleotides, the CDR3 is TGTGCCAGCAGCCCCGGCCGCAGGGCGGGAGCAGATACGCAGTATTTT. As protein: CASSPGRRAGADTQYF.

This sequence joins TRBV29-1 and TRBJ1-2, with a weak D call TRBD1 (5 bases). CDR3 length equals 12 residues. Germline loops: CDR1 SQVTM, CDR2 ANQGSEA. The germline V and J ends were trimmed by 4 bases and 2 bases, with 8 bases remaining between them. The CDR3 sequence is CSVVGHNYGYTF. The CDR3, as DNA: TGCAGCGTTGTAGGACACAACTATGGCTACACCTTC.

The genes are TRBV5-6 and TRBJ2-5, with D tentatively TRBD1 (5 bases). CDR3 size: 14 residues. Trimming shortened V by 4 bases and J by 0 bases, and 10 bases separated the two germline ends. The germline V gene has CDR1 SGHDT and CDR2 YYEEEE. The CDR3 sequence is CASSPDTDQETQYF. Written as DNA, the CDR3 is TGTGCCAGCAGCCCGGACACGGACCAAGAGACCCAGTACTTC. The whole variable domain, filled in from reference TRBV5-6 and TRBJ2-5, reads DAGVTQSPTHLIKTRGQQVTLRCSPKSGHDTVSWYQQALGQGPQFIFQYYEEEERQRGNFPDRFSGHQFPNYSSELNVNALLLGDSALYLCASSPDTDQETQYFGPGTRLLVL.

The chain's CDR3 is CASRAGDFYEQYF. As DNA, the CDR3 is TGTGCCAGCAGGGCCGGAGATTTTTACGAGCAGTACTTC. The gene calls are TRBV7-2 and TRBJ2-7; D not resolved. V lost 6 bases to trimming and J lost 4 bases, with 13 bases between them. CDR1 and CDR2 (germline): SGHTA, FQGNSA. The CDR3 contains 13 residues.

This clone occurred a few times. The V and J genes are TRBV7-2 and TRBJ2-7; 12 nucleotides agree with TRBD1. The germline CDR1 and CDR2 sequences are SGHTA and FQGNSA. CDR3 size: 15 residues. The trim removed 4 bases at V and 6 bases at J, leaving 7 bases unmatched. The chain's CDR3 is CASSSQGQGAAEQYF. As DNA, the CDR3 is TGTGCCAGCAGCTCCCAGGGACAGGGGGCCGCCGAGCAGTACTTC.

This chain joins TRBV11-2 and TRBJ1-1; D remains unclear. Trimming removed 1 base at V and 1 base at J, with 4 bases between. The CDR3 length is 13 residues. Germline CDR1 and CDR2: SGHAT and FQNNGV. CDR3 sequence: CASSLVGNTEAFF. The CDR3, as DNA: TGTGCCAGCAGCTTAGTGGGGAACACTGAAGCTTTCTTT.

The CDR3 DNA reads TGCAGCGTTGGTGATTCCGGCGGGGAGCAGTACTTC. The encoded protein is CSVGDSGGEQYF. The gene calls are TRBV29-1 and TRBJ2-5; D might be TRBD2 (6 bases). V lost 4 bases and J 11 bases, leaving 17 bases between the germline ends. The CDR3 is 12 residues long. Germline V gene sequence: CDR1 SQVTM, CDR2 ANQGSEA.

This clone came up a few times. J is TRBJ1-6 and V is TRBV14; D unclear. V was shortened by 4 bases and J by 8 bases, with 15 bases between the two germline ends. The CDR3 covers 15 residues. In germline, CDR1 is SGHDN, CDR2 FVKESK. In DNA, the CDR3 is TGTGCCAGCAGCCCAGACGGGGAGCTCCATTCACCCCTCCACTTT. Protein: CASSPDGELHSPLHF.

The V and J genes are TRBV4-3 and TRBJ1-1; unclear D gene. Germline-derived CDR1 and CDR2 are LGHNA and YSLEER. V gave up 3 bases and J gave up 3 bases, with 8 bases separating them. The CDR3 runs to 13 residues. The CDR3 DNA reads as TGCGCCAGCAGCCACCTAAGGGACACTGAAGCTTTCTTT. It is translated as CASSHLRDTEAFF.

This clone was found a few times. The gene calls are TRBV18 and TRBJ1-2; D may be TRBD1 (5 bases). Germline values: CDR1 KGHSH, CDR2 LQKENI. This CDR3 contains 15 residues. V was pared by 3 bases and J by 4 bases, with 15 bases between. The CDR3 DNA is TGTGCCAGCTCACCGAGACAAGGGGAAGTCTATGGCTACACCTTC. Protein product: CASSPRQGEVYGYTF.

The chain links TRBV5-4 to TRBJ1-6; perhaps TRBD1 as D (5 bases). This CDR3 contains 14 residues. Trimming took off 2 bases at V and 9 bases at J, with 12 bases between the two ends. Germline CDR1 and CDR2: SGHNT and YYREEE (reference sequence). CDR3 coding DNA: TGTGCCAGCAGCTTATGGCAGGGTGGTTCACCCCTCCACTTT. Encoded protein: CASSLWQGGSPLHF.

This clone showed up just a few times. J is TRBJ1-6 and V is TRBV27; a possible D gene is TRBD1 (5 bases). The CDR3 extends over 13 amino acids. V was trimmed by 2 bases and J by 14 bases, leaving 13 bases between them. From germline, CDR1 is MNHEY and CDR2 SMNVEV (reference sequence). CDR3 loop: CASSLRRQFTLHF. Here the CDR3 DNA reads TGTGCCAGCAGTTTACGTCGACAGTTTACCCTCCACTTT.